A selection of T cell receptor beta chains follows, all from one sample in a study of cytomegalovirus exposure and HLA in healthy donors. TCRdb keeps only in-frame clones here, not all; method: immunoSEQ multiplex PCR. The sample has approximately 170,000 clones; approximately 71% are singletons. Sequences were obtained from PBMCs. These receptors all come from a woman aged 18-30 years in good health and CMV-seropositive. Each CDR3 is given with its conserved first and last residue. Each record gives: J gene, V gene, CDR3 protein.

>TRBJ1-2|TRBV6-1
CASKRTGVDYGYTF
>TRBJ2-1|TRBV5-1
CASSLGGRASYNEQFF
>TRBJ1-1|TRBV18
CASSPRVEAEAFF
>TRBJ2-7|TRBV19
CASSITRGYEQYF
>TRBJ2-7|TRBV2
CASSVESPRTYEQYF
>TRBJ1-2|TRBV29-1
CSARRGDYGYTF
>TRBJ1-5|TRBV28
CASSVQGLGNQPQHF
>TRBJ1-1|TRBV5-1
CASSLGGGWGTEAFF
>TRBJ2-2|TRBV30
CAWESGYTGELFF
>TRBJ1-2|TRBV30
CAWSRQGFSGYTF
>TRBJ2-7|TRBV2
CASAWGQGLYEQYF
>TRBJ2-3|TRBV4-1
CASSQTGGTDTQYF
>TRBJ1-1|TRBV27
CASSLAVSTEAFF
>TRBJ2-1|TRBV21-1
CASSKRTSGGDTYNEQFF
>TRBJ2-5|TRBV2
CASSLALVSETQYF
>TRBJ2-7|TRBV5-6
CASSPYDRNYEQYF
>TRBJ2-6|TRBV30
CASDRGESSGANVLTF
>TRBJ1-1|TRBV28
CASRTNTEAFF
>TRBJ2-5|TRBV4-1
CASSPTRRETQYF
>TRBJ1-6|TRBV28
CASTPGGGSESPLHF
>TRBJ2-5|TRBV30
CAWSRGGSQETQYF
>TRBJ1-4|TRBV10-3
CATNRGGGNEKLFF
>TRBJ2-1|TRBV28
CASSGASGVLNEQFF
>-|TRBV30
CAWAGGYEQYF
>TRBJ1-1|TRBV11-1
CASSFDRGTEAFF
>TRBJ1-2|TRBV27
CASSLSPGDNYGYTF
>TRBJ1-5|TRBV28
CASSFGGQPQHF
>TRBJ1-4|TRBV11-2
CASSLDPGLENEKLFF
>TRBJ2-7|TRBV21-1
CASSRGQGAAQSSYEQYF
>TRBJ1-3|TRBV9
CASSVDTGNTIYF
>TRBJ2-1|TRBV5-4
CASSLYQGGGGYNEQFF
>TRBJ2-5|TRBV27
CASSSDTAETQYF
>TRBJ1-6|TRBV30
CAFSRGLLSPSPLHF
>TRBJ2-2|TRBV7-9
CAISGVLRSSFGEELFF
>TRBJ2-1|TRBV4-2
CASSQILAGYNEQFF
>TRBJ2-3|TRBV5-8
CASSDGLATDTQYF
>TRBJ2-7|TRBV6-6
CASSSNRDSYEQYF
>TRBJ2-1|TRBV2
CASVSPGRLYNEQFF
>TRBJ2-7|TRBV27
CASSPGTSVGEQYF
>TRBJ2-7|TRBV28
CASSLWGDGTSGISYEQYF
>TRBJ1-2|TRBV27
CASRSIYPDYGYTF
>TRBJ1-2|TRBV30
CAGGEGTFYGYTF
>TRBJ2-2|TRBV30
CAWDQVRAAGELFF
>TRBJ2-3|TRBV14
CASSAPRGGTQYF
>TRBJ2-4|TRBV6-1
CASSLRDRGAIQYF
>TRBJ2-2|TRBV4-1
CASSAGGRNGELFF
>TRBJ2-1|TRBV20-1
CSALRARGPFF
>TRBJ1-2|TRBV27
CASSLLGPNYGYTF
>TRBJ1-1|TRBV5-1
CASSPGHPEAFF
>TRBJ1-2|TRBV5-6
CASSYMRLANYGYTF
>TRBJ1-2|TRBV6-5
CASSQGGEGVDGYTF
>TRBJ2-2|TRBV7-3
CASSPRVSGELFF
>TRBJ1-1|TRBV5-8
CASSRGTLNTEAFF
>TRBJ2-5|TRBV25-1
CASSLGLAIETQYF
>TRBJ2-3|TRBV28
CASSSSWDTQYF